The 29 T cell receptor beta chains presented below share a single source sample, sequenced in a study of cytomegalovirus exposure and HLA in healthy donors (dated by TCRdb to 2016 to 2017). The library was prepared using the immunoSEQ multiplex PCR assay. The multiplex PCR relied on a mix of 60 forward primers for TCR Vbeta segments and 13 reverse primers for TCR Jbeta segments. Held by TCRdb, this immuneACCESS table contains in-frame sequences only and omits some clones. Under half of the omission traces to an unresolved V gene where checked; the cause of the rest is unknown. The sample table holds over 200,000 clones, of which almost 80% were seen once. Around 4% of the sample is in the top ten clones. The specimen was PBMCs. All receptors derive from a male donor in good health and CMV-seronegative.

This clone was seen more than once but under ten times. The V gene is TRBV30, the J gene TRBJ1-5; 9 nucleotides line up with TRBD1. The CDR3 runs to 13 residues. Unmatched junction bases numbered 3, after V lost 3 bases and J lost 6 bases. Germline CDR1 GTSNPN, CDR2 SVGIG (reference sequence). The CDR3 loop reads CAWRDRGAQPQHF. In nucleotides, the CDR3 is TGTGCCTGGAGGGACAGGGGAGCTCAGCCCCAGCATTTT.

This clone was observed a single time. The CDR3 DNA follows: TGCGCCAGCACCGTAGCGGGGGCGGGCTCCTACGAGCAGTACTTC. Residues: CASTVAGAGSYEQYF. The chain couples TRBV5-1 to TRBJ2-7; 9 nucleotides line up with TRBD2. CDR1 SGHRS and CDR2 YFSETQ come from the germline V gene. This CDR3 comprises 15 residues. Germline trimming cut 6 bases from V and 0 bases from J; bases unmatched to any gene: 7.

The chain employs TRBV27 and TRBJ1-2; D call uncertain. The CDR3 consists of 15 residues. Trimming removed 4 bases from V and 2 bases from J, with 14 bases in between. CDR1 MNHEY and CDR2 SMNVEV come from the germline V gene (reference sequence). The CDR3 here is CASSSPGISNYGYTF. The CDR3, as DNA: TGTGCCAGCAGTTCTCCCGGGATATCCAACTATGGCTACACCTTC.

V and J are TRBV5-1 and TRBJ2-3, with D possibly matching TRBD2 (6 bases). The CDR3 loop spans 15 amino acids. Between the trimmed V and J ends, which lost 3 bases and 5 bases, there was a span of 16 bases. CDR1 SGHRS and CDR2 YFSETQ come from the germline V gene. The CDR3 loop reads CASSSGLMSRDTQYF. The CDR3 DNA reads TGCGCCAGCAGCTCCGGACTAATGAGTCGAGATACGCAGTATTTT. Full variable domain (missing parts from reference TRBV5-1 and TRBJ2-3): KAGVTQTPRYLIKTRGQQVTLSCSPISGHRSVSWYQQTPGQGLQFLFEYFSETQRNKGNFPGRFSGRQFSNSRSEMNVSTLELGDSALYLCASSSGLMSRDTQYFGPGTRLTVL.

DNA for the CDR3: TGTGCCAGCAGCACCTACAGGGGACCCCCTATCCCCACCTACGAGCAGTACTTC. It specifies CASSTYRGPPIPTYEQYF. The chain joins TRBV9 to TRBJ2-7; 7 nucleotides line up with TRBD1. Germline V gene lookup returns CDR1 SGDLS and CDR2 YYNGEE. V dropped 4 bases and J dropped 2; count of bases not matched to a gene: 18. CDR3 length: 18 residues.

This chain joins TRBV7-9 and TRBJ2-5; 7 nucleotides line up with TRBD1. Germline loops: CDR1 SEHNR, CDR2 FQNEAQ (reference sequence). Unmatched junction bases numbered 6, after V lost 3 bases and J lost 5 bases. CDR3 length equals 14 residues. The CDR3 DNA reads as TGTGCCAGCAGCTTTGAGACAGGGCGGGAGACCCAGTACTTC. Protein sequence: CASSFETGRETQYF.

The chain couples TRBV5-1 to TRBJ2-2; 9 bases fit TRBD1. The ends lost 4 bases at V and 0 bases at J; junction bases unmatched: 7. The CDR3 is made up of 17 amino acids. Germline assignment: CDR1 SGHRS and CDR2 YFSETQ. Here the CDR3 DNA reads TGCGCCAGCAGCCCCTACCGACAGGGGGCGAACACCGGGGAGCTGTTTTTT. Its protein product is CASSPYRQGANTGELFF.

This clone was observed a single time. The chain carries TRBV6-5 and TRBJ2-7, with D perhaps matching TRBD1 (6 bases). The V end was cut by 5 bases, the J end by 2 bases, with 13 bases between. The CDR3 spans 14 residues. Per germline, CDR1 MNHEY and CDR2 SVGAGI. The CDR3, as DNA: TGTGCCAGCAGTCCCGGGACATTTCCCTACGAGCAGTACTTC. It encodes CASSPGTFPYEQYF.

The chain is built from TRBV5-1 and TRBJ2-5; TRBD2 agrees at 7 bases. V was clipped by 0 bases and J by 5 bases; unmatched bases: 7. The CDR3 loop spans 15 amino acids. CDR1 and CDR2 (germline): SGHRS, YFSETQ. The CDR3 DNA follows: TGCGCCAGCAGCTTGGTTTCGGGAGGTGGGGAGACCCAGTACTTC. Translated: CASSLVSGGGETQYF.

This clone was recorded only once. The rearrangement joins TRBV27 to TRBJ2-7; 11 bases line up with TRBD1. The CDR3 length is 15 residues. With 4 bases clipped from V and 2 bases from J, the junction kept 4 bases outside the gene matches. Looked up from germline, CDR1 is MNHEY and CDR2 is SMNVEV (reference sequence). The CDR3 DNA follows: TGTGCCAGCAGTTGGACAGGGGGCATGACCTACGAGCAGTACTTC. This encodes CASSWTGGMTYEQYF.

The rearrangement uses TRBV11-2 and TRBJ2-7; 8 bases match TRBD2. The V and J ends lost 8 bases and 0 bases, in that order; junction bases with no gene match: 9. The CDR3 sequence is 15 residues long. The germline gives CDR1 SGHAT, CDR2 FQNNGV. In nucleotides, the CDR3 is TGTGCCAGCTCTGTGTTCGGGGGGGACTCCTACGAGCAGTACTTC. Its protein product is CASSVFGGDSYEQYF. Looking up the rest from reference TRBV11-2 and TRBJ2-7 gives the full variable domain: EAGVAQSPRYKIIEKRQSVAFWCNPISGHATLYWYQQILGQGPKLLIQFQNNGVVDDSQLPKDRFSAERLKGVDSTLKIQPAKLEDSAVYLCASSVFGGDSYEQYFGPGTRLTVT.

The chain uses TRBV5-1 and TRBJ2-6; 7 bases map to TRBD2. V was clipped by 2 bases and J by 4 bases; unmatched bases: 3. CDR3 length: 15 residues. The germline V gene encodes CDR1 SGHRS and CDR2 YFSETQ. CDR3 amino acids: CASSFRGDGANVLTF. The CDR3 DNA reads as TGCGCCAGCAGCTTTCGGGGGGACGGGGCCAACGTCCTGACTTTC. The full variable domain, completed using reference TRBV5-1 and TRBJ2-6, is KAGVTQTPRYLIKTRGQQVTLSCSPISGHRSVSWYQQTPGQGLQFLFEYFSETQRNKGNFPGRFSGRQFSNSRSEMNVSTLELGDSALYLCASSFRGDGANVLTFGAGSRLTVL.

The chain has TRBV15 and TRBJ1-4; perhaps TRBD1 as D (6 bases). Looked up from germline, CDR1 is LNHNV and CDR2 is YYDKDF (reference sequence). Trimming removed 8 bases at V and 8 bases at J, with 6 bases between. The CDR3 loop spans 10 amino acids. The CDR3: CATGTEKLFF. As DNA, the CDR3 is TGTGCCACCGGGACAGAAAAACTGTTTTTT.

The rearrangement links TRBV5-1 to TRBJ1-1; D uncertain. The germline V gene encodes CDR1 SGHRS and CDR2 YFSETQ. The CDR3 contains 14 residues. The ends were cut back, 5 bases at V and 1 base at J, with 12 bases in the middle. Here the CDR3 DNA reads TGCGCCAGCAGTTTTGGGCCAGGGAACACTGAAGCTTTCTTT. The encoded protein is CASSFGPGNTEAFF.

The V call is TRBV19, the J call TRBJ2-5; the match to TRBD1 covers 8 bases. The DNA end is a closer match to TRBJ2-7, so the J assignment may be wrong. The CDR3 has 11 residues. The germline V gene encodes CDR1 LNHDA and CDR2 SQIVND (reference sequence). CDR3 amino acids: CASGQGYEQYF. DNA of the CDR3: TGTGCCAGTGGACAGGGCTACGAGCAGTACTTC.

This clone was picked up one time. V and J are TRBV5-4 and TRBJ2-3, with unresolved D. The germline V and J ends were trimmed by 0 bases and 4 bases, with 6 bases remaining between them. The CDR3 is 13 amino acids. Germline V gene data show CDR1 as SGHNT and CDR2 as YYREEE (reference sequence). The CDR3, as DNA: TGTGCCAGCAGCTTGGACAGCCCAGATACGCAGTATTTT. It yields the protein CASSLDSPDTQYF.

V and J are TRBV5-4 and TRBJ2-7; 9 positions agree with TRBD1. CDR3 length: 15 amino acids. Germline assignment: CDR1 SGHNT and CDR2 YYREEE (reference sequence). J lost 3 bases, V lost 1 base, and 5 bases had no gene match. For the CDR3, the DNA is TGTGCCAGCAGCTTGTATGGGACAGGGAGCTACGAGCAGTACTTC. Translation gives CASSLYGTGSYEQYF.

The chain uses TRBV5-1 and TRBJ2-5, with 12 positions matching TRBD1. CDR3 length equals 16 residues. The V segment lost 3 bases and the J segment 1 base; nucleotides outside the gene matches: 4. Germline-derived CDR1 and CDR2 are SGHRS and YFSETQ. In DNA form, the CDR3 reads TGCGCCAGCAGCTATGGGACAGGGGGCTTCCAAGAGACCCAGTACTTC. This encodes CASSYGTGGFQETQYF.

The chain carries TRBV6-5 and TRBJ2-5, with 8 bases lining up with TRBD1. V lost 4 bases and J lost 4; bases outside the gene matches: 8. The germline V gene has CDR1 MNHEY and CDR2 SVGAGI. The CDR3 consists of 15 residues. The CDR3 is CASSFGQGMRETQYF. The CDR3, as DNA: TGTGCCAGCAGTTTTGGACAGGGCATGCGAGAGACCCAGTACTTC.

The chain joins TRBV28 to TRBJ1-4, with D unclear. V dropped 5 bases and J dropped 5 bases, with 12 bases sitting between them. This CDR3 contains 14 residues. Per germline, CDR1 MDHEN and CDR2 SYDVKM. CDR3 nucleotides: TGTGCCAGCAGTACCCCTGGGAGGAATGAAAAACTGTTTTTT. Its protein is CASSTPGRNEKLFF.

The J gene is TRBJ2-5, the V gene TRBV6-1; 8 bases agree with TRBD1. Germline CDR1 is MNHNS and CDR2 is SASEGT. Trimming removed 5 bases from V and 5 bases from J; junction bases left unmatched: 10. The CDR3 is 15 residues long. The CDR3 loop is CASSRRQGRWETQYF. The CDR3 coding sequence is TGTGCCAGCAGTCGACGACAGGGGAGGTGGGAGACCCAGTACTTC.

This clone was seen a few times. This chain links TRBV6-5 with TRBJ2-7; 7 bases line up with TRBD2. V lost 1 base and J lost 4; bases outside the gene matches: 7. CDR3 size: 15 residues. Germline V gene lookup returns CDR1 MNHEY and CDR2 SVGAGI. The CDR3 loop is CASSYWGGGEYEQYF. The CDR3 coding sequence is TGTGCCAGCAGTTACTGGGGGGGAGGTGAATACGAGCAGTACTTC.

The genes are TRBV6-5 and TRBJ2-1; a weak D match, TRBD2 (5 bases). Germline V lookup: CDR1 MNHEY, CDR2 SVGAGI. The ends were cut back, 0 bases at V and 8 bases at J, with 14 bases in the middle. The CDR3 has 15 residues. CDR3 DNA: TGTGCCAGCAGTTACTCGTTTCACGGGCGGGATGAGCAGTTCTTC. Protein sequence: CASSYSFHGRDEQFF.

The chain has TRBV19 and TRBJ1-5, with D perhaps matching TRBD1 (6 bases). In germline, CDR1 is LNHDA, CDR2 SQIVND (reference sequence). The CDR3 totals 14 residues. Trimming shortened V by 7 bases and J by 4 bases, and 14 bases separated the two germline ends. CDR3 sequence (DNA): TGTGCCAGTAACGACAGGAACGAAAATCAGCCCCAGCATTTT. This sequence encodes CASNDRNENQPQHF.

This chain connects TRBV5-1 to TRBJ2-5; possible D gene TRBD1, 6 bases. The assigned J gene may be wrong: the sequence end matches TRBJ2-7 better. This CDR3 region has 14 residues. Germline V CDR1 and CDR2: SGHRS, YFSETQ. The CDR3 coding sequence is TGCGCCAGCAGCTTGGGGGGACAAGACTACGAGCAGTACTTC. Amino acids: CASSLGGQDYEQYF.

CDR3 DNA: TGTGCCAGCAGCCTGGACAGGGCTCAGCCCCAGCATTTT. It translates to CASSLDRAQPQHF. V and J are TRBV5-4 and TRBJ1-5; 8 bases fit TRBD1. Germline CDR1 and CDR2: SGHNT and YYREEE (reference sequence). V dropped 4 bases and J dropped 6; count of bases not matched to a gene: 3. CDR3 length: 13 residues.

This clone was detected a few times. The rearrangement uses TRBV4-1 and TRBJ2-7, with 9 bases lining up with TRBD2. The CDR3 is 17 residues long. The V segment lost 0 bases and the J segment 4 bases; nucleotides outside the gene matches: 10. Looked up from germline, CDR1 is MGHRA and CDR2 is YSYEKL. CDR3 in DNA: TGCGCCAGCAGCCAAGATTTCGCGAGGACTAGCGTTTACGAGCAGTACTTC. Translated: CASSQDFARTSVYEQYF.

The genes are TRBV27 and TRBJ2-7; 10 bases are shared with TRBD1. CDR1 and CDR2 from the germline V gene are MNHEY and SMNVEV (reference sequence). The J segment lost 4 bases and the V segment lost 4 bases, leaving 13 bases of the junction unmatched. The CDR3 covers 17 residues. The CDR3 loop reads CASSSNAGQGDYYEQYF. The CDR3 bases are TGTGCCAGCAGTTCGAATGCCGGACAGGGGGATTATTACGAGCAGTACTTC.

The chain uses TRBV18 and TRBJ1-1; D perhaps matches TRBD1 (5 bases). Trimming shortened V by 2 bases and J by 4 bases, and 14 bases separated the two germline ends. The germline gives CDR1 KGHSH, CDR2 LQKENI. The CDR3 has 15 residues. CDR3 sequence: CASSPNHPGGTEAFF. CDR3 bases: TGTGCCAGCTCACCAAATCACCCGGGGGGCACTGAAGCTTTCTTT. Using reference TRBV18 and TRBJ1-1 for the parts outside the CDR3, the full variable domain is NAGVMQNPRHLVRRRGQEARLRCSPMKGHSHVYWYRQLPEEGLKFMVYLQKENIIDESGMPKERFSAEFPKEGPSILRIQQVVRGDSAAYFCASSPNHPGGTEAFFGQGTRLTVV.